Below, 3 T cell receptor beta chains from the same sample are listed, as sequenced in a study of breast tumors, draining lymph nodes, adjacent tissues. Axillary draining lymph nodes of breast cancer patients supplied the node samples. TCRdb reprocessed the multiplex PCR reads via MiXCR and lists one record per CDR3 protein. In the table there are roughly 100,000 distinct CDR3 sequences, more than 25% of which are singletons. Specimen: axillary lymph node tissue. The source of these receptors is a female donor with breast cancer. Some clones in this sample may be carry-over from other donors' samples.

This clonotype was seen many times. The chain uses TRBV11-2 and TRBJ2-6; D is uncertain. Germline CDR1 reads SGHAT; CDR2 reads FQNNGV. Trimming stripped 1 base from V and 1 base from J, with 5 bases between. The CDR3 runs 15 residues. The CDR3 spells CASSLAHSGANVLTF. CDR3 DNA: TGTGCCAGCAGCTTAGCCCATTCTGGGGCCAACGTCCTGACTTTC.

This clonotype was recorded at least ten times. CDR3: CASSFDRETQYF. The DNA for the CDR3 is TGTGCCAGCAGTTTCGATCGAGAGACCCAGTACTTC. J is TRBJ2-5 and V is TRBV28; D is uncertain. The ends were cut back, 3 bases at V and 4 bases at J, with 6 bases in the middle. The CDR3 consists of 12 residues. CDR1 is MDHEN and CDR2 is SYDVKM in the germline V gene.

This clonotype was seen many times. The chain has TRBV24-1 and TRBJ1-2; tentative D call: TRBD1 (6 bases). V was pared by 2 bases and J by 10 bases, with 10 bases between. Looked up from germline, CDR1 is KGHDR and CDR2 is SFDVKD. The CDR3 length is 12 residues. CDR3 bases: TGTGCCACCAGTGATTCTCGGGGGCCCTACACCTTC. Translating it yields CATSDSRGPYTF.